This T cell receptor (beta chain) was recovered during a study of blood T cells in healthy people across ages (dated by TCRdb to between 2015 and 2017). Concerning the study at large: In model experiments, template switching captured about one uniquely barcoded TCR beta cDNA molecule for every two T cells. To track age-related changes in TCR beta repertoire diversity, the study relied on deep sequencing normalized with unique cDNA molecular identifiers. The donors were split into four age groups: young (average roughly 15 years), middle-aged (39), aged (approximately 59) and long-lived (more than 80). The study analyzed two additional independent replicas of 1 million unique cDNA reads from the same blood draw for two donors, one aged 18 to 30 and one aged 80 or older. Paper-wide results and their limitations: The long-lived group showed more naive CD4+ T cells, fewer expanded clones and increased TCR diversity than the aged group, suggesting age selection. As age increased, observed TCR beta diversity per million T cells dropped in a roughly linear way, and a significant reduction was already evident by age 40. There was a strong correlation between observed TCR beta diversity and the percentage of naive T cells measured by flow cytometry. The CMV infection status of donors was not known, potentially confounding age-related changes in expanded clonotypes. Estimates of total diversity based on one million sequenced T cells were considered lower bounds and underestimates. Since profiling was done on bulk unsorted PBMCs, naive and antigen-experienced compartments could not be conclusively compared.

On this clonotype itself: This clone's antigen is unknown. No base quality values were provided; no much bigger clone lies one nucleotide off.

The CDR3 has 18 amino acids, counting the end cysteine and phenylalanine. The retained sequence is limited to the CDR3, 54 bases, with the frame set at the first base. In the germline V gene, CDR1 corresponds to MGHRA and CDR2 to YSYEKL. Deletion took 1 base off V and 0 bases off J, with a span of 16 bases between the germline ends. The method behind the library was 5' RACE. Sequencing relied on an Illumina HiSeq 2500. A second PCR of about 7 to 12 cycles was run with a J-beta primer mix and a sample-barcoded 5' primer. A unique molecular identifier was introduced onto each TCR beta cDNA molecule by a template-switch 5' adaptor carrying 12 random nucleotides. At least 2.5 million CDR3-containing paired-end reads were obtained from each sample. All of the RNA was converted into first-strand cDNA using the Mint cDNA synthesis kit, with a TRBC-specific oligonucleotide serving as the primer. After uracil-DNA glycosylase treatment, a first 18-cycle PCR used universal primers M1SS and BC2_uni_R on all cDNA. The authors' analysis ran thus. For normalization, 1 million high-quality reads, each with a distinct molecular identifier, were randomly selected from each sample. Reads sharing molecular identifiers were discarded rather than binned into consensus sequences. MiTCR, set to a Q25 quality threshold and the strictest error-elimination algorithm, was used for CDR3 identification, clonotype clustering and error correction. A nonparametric unseen species model with Euler transformation was used to estimate a lower bound on total TCR beta diversity. In-frame beta chains were kept once TCRdb had trimmed the public reads at Q25 with fastp and called clones with MiXCR. One record per CDR3 amino acid sequence lists the most common genes and DNA. TCRdb's processing, not the study's, gives the V and J calls here. A total of 540,000 or so distinct CDR3 sequences appear in this sample, 24% of them only once. The top ten constitute around 10% of the sample.

Systemically healthy Caucasian individuals from Russia, some 36 in total and aged roughly 6 to 100 years, were included as donors. Approximately 10 milliliters of peripheral blood were collected from each donor into EDTA-treated Vacutainer tubes. Ficoll-Paque density-gradient centrifugation was used to isolate PBMCs, with at least 6.5 million per sample. Trizol reagent was used to extract total RNA from the PBMCs, yielding at least 6 micrograms per sample. For every donor, flow cytometry on a PBMC aliquot measured the percentage of naive CD45RAhigh/CD27high T cells. In addition, the sample was reused for a study of T cells of mothers and their children. The second study's authors report: Nine systemically healthy Caucasian individuals, comprising three mothers and their six children, were included as donors. cDNA synthesis used all of the extracted RNA, with 1.5 ug of RNA in each 15 ul reaction. Sample barcodes and 2-4 random nucleotides were added via the M1S primer in the second PCR. Each mother yielded over 8.5 million TCR beta CDR3 reads and each child some 3 million reads. Thymic selection shapes the output of TCR recombination in a similar way in related and unrelated pairs, and inherited differences have a minor effect. Normalized repertoire overlap in related mother-child pairs was always slightly higher than in unrelated mother-child pairs, but the difference was never significant. No persistent microchimeric T cell clones were found, with a detection sensitivity of approximately 94 clones per million clonotypes. In the study, deep NGS was used to compare the TCR beta repertoires of mothers and children, and features distinguishing related mother-child pairs from unrelated individuals were sought. The mean age was around 40 +/- 4 years for the mothers and about 12 +/- 4 years for the children. After adapter ligation was performed with NEBNext reagents, the libraries were sequenced on an Illumina HiSeq 2000 with 100+100 nt paired-end reads. To prevent cross-contamination, the mother and child libraries were prepared one month apart and sequenced in separate runs. For each donor, somewhere between about 500,000 and 2,300,000 distinct TCR beta clonotypes were identified. Naive TCR beta clonotypes were estimated from low-frequency clonotypes matched to each donor's FACS-determined naive share, without sorting.

The sequence was collected from a boy aged 5-17 years in good health. The chain links TRBV4-1 with TRBJ2-4; the D region possibly corresponds to TRBD2 (5 bases align). Sequencing was done on a sample of blood. The CDR3 protein: CASSQVPFGLIAKNIQYF. The DNA sequence is as follows: TGCGCCAGCAGCCAAGTGCCATTCGGACTTATAGCCAAAAACATTCAGTACTTC.